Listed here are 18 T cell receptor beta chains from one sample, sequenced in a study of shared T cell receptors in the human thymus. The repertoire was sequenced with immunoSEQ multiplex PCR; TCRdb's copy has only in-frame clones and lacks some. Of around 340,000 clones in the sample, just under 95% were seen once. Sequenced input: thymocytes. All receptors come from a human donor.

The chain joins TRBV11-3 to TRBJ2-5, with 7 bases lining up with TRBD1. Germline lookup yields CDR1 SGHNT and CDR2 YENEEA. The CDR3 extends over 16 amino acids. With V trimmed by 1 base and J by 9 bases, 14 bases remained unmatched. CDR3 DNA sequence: TGTGCCAGCAGCTTAGTAGGGGACCCCCAGGGGGAGCCCCAGTACTTC. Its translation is CASSLVGDPQGEPQYF.

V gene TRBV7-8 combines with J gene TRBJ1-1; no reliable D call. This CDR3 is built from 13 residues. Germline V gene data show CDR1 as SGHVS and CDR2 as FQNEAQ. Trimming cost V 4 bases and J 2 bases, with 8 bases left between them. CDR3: CASSSDGNTEAFF. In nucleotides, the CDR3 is TGTGCCAGCAGCTCCGACGGAAACACTGAAGCTTTCTTT.

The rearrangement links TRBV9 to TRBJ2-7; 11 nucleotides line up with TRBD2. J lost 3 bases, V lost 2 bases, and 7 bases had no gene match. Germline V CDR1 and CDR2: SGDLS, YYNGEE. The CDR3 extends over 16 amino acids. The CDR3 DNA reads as TGTGCCAGCAGCGTTACTAGCGGGAGTACCGGCTACGAGCAGTACTTC. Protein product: CASSVTSGSTGYEQYF.

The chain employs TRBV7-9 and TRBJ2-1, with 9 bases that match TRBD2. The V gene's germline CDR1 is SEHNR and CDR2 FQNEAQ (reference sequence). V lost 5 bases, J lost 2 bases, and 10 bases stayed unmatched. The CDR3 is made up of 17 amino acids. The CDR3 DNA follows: TGTGCCAGCAGCCCGTCCCGACTAGCGGTTCCCTACAATGAGCAGTTCTTC. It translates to CASSPSRLAVPYNEQFF.

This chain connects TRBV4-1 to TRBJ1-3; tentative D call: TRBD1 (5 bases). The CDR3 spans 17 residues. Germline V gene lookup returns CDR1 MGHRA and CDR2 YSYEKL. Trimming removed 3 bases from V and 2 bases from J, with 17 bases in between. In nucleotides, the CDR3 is TGCGCCAGCAGCCACTACAGGTTCCCCGCGGCTGGAAACACCATATATTTT. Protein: CASSHYRFPAAGNTIYF.

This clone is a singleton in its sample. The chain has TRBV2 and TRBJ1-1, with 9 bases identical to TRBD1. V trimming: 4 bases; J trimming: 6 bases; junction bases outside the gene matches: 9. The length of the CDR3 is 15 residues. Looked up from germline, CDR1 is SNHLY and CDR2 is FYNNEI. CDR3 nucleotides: TGTGCCAGCAGTGGGCAACAGGGGGCCGGGGCTGAAGCTTTCTTT. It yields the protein CASSGQQGAGAEAFF.

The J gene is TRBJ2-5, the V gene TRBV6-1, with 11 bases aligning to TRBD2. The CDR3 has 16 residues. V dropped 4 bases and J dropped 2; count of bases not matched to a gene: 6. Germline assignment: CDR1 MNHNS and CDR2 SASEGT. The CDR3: CASSGRLAGRQETQYF. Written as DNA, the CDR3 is TGTGCCAGCAGTGGAAGACTAGCGGGGAGACAAGAGACCCAGTACTTC.

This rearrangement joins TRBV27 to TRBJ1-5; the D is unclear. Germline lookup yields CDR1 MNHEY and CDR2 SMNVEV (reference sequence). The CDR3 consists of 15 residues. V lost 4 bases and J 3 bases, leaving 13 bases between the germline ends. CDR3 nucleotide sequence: TGTGCCAGCAGTTCAAGACGGGCGCTCAATCAGCCCCAGCATTTT. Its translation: CASSSRRALNQPQHF.

In DNA form, the CDR3 reads TGTGCCAGCAGCTTGATGGACACCGGGGAGCTGTTTTTT. This sequence encodes CASSLMDTGELFF. The genes are TRBV7-3 and TRBJ2-2; D is ambiguous. Germline CDR1 SGHTA, CDR2 FQGTGA. Trimming removed 3 bases from V and 3 bases from J, with 5 bases in between. The CDR3 consists of 13 residues. The full variable domain, its missing parts supplied by reference TRBV7-3 and TRBJ2-2, is GAGVSQTPSNKVTEKGKYVELRCDPISGHTALYWYRQSLGQGPEFLIYFQGTGAADDSGLPNDRFFAVRPEGSVSTLKIQRTERGDSAVYLCASSLMDTGELFFGEGSRLTVL.

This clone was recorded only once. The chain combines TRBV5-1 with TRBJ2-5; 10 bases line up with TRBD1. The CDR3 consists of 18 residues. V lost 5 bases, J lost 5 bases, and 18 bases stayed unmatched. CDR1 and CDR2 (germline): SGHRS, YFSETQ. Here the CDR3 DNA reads TGCGCCAGCAGAGCCGGGACAGGGGTAGCGGGATTTGGTGAGACCCAGTACTTC. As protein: CASRAGTGVAGFGETQYF.

The CDR3 DNA sequence: TGTGCCAGCAGTGGGGCGACTAGGTCTCAGCGGACCTACAATGAGCAGTTCTTC. Amino acid sequence: CASSGATRSQRTYNEQFF. This sequence joins TRBV27 and TRBJ2-1; a possible D gene is TRBD2 (6 bases). The CDR3 totals 18 residues. Deletions cut 5 bases from V and 2 bases from J, with 22 bases between. The V gene's germline CDR1 is MNHEY and CDR2 SMNVEV (reference sequence).

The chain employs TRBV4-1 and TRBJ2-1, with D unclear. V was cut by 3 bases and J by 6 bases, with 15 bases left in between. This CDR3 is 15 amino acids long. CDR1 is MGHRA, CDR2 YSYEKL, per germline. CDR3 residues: CASSQALSRVNEQFF. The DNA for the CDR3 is TGCGCCAGCAGCCAGGCTCTTAGTAGGGTCAATGAGCAGTTCTTC.

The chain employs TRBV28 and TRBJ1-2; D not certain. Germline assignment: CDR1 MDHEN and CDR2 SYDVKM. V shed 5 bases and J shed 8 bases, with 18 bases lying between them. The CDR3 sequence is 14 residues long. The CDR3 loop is CASSAVQVARGYTF. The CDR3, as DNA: TGTGCCAGCAGTGCCGTTCAAGTTGCCCGGGGCTACACCTTC.

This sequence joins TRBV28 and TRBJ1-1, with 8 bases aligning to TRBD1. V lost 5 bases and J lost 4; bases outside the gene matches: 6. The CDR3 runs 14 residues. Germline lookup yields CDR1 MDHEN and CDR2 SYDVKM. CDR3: CASSPFRGRTEAFF. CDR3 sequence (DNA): TGTGCCAGCAGTCCGTTCAGGGGGCGCACTGAAGCTTTCTTT.

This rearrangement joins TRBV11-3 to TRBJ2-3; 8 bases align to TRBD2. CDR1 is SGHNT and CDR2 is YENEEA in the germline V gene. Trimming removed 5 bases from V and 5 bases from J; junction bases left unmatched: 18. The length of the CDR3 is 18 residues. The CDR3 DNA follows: TGTGCCAGCAGCCCCCGGCCCTCTACTAGCGGCCCGGGAGATACGCAGTATTTT. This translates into CASSPRPSTSGPGDTQYF.

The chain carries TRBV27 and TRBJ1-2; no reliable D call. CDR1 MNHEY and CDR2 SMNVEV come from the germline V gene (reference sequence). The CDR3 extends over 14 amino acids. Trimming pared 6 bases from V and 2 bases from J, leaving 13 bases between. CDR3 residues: CASRLGRANYGYTF. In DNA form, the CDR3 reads TGTGCCAGCAGGCTCGGGAGGGCAAACTATGGCTACACCTTC.

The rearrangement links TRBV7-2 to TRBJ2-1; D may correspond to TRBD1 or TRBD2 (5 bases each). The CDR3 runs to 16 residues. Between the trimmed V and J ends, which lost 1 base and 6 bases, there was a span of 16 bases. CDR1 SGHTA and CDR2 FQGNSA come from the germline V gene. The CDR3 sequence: CASSLVGVGKGNEQFF. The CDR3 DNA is TGTGCCAGCAGCTTAGTGGGGGTTGGAAAAGGCAATGAGCAGTTCTTC.

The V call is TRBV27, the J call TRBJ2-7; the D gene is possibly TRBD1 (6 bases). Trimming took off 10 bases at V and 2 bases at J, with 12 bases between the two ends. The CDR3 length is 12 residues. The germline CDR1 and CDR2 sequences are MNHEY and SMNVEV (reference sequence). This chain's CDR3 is CAIGQTAYEQYF. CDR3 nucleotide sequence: TGTGCCATTGGACAGACAGCCTACGAGCAGTACTTC.